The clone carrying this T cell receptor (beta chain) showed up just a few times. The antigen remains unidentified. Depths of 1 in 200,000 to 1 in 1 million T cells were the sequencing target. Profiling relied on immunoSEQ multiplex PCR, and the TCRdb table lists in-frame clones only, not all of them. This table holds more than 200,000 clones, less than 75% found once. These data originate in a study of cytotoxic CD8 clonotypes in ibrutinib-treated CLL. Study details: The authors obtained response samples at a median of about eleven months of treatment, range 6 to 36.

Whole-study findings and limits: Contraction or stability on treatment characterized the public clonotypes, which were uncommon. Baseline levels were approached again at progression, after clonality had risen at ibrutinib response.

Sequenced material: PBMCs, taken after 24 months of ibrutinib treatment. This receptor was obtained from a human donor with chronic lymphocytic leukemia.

Written as DNA, the CDR3 is TGCAGCGTTGATCTTGGACACTCGAAGGGCGAGCAGTACTTC. Translation gives CSVDLGHSKGEQYF. V gene TRBV29-1 combines with J gene TRBJ2-7; TRBD1 might be the D (5 bases). V was shortened by 3 bases and J by 6 bases, with 18 bases between the two germline ends. Germline V gene data show CDR1 as SQVTM and CDR2 as ANQGSEA. The CDR3 contains 14 residues.